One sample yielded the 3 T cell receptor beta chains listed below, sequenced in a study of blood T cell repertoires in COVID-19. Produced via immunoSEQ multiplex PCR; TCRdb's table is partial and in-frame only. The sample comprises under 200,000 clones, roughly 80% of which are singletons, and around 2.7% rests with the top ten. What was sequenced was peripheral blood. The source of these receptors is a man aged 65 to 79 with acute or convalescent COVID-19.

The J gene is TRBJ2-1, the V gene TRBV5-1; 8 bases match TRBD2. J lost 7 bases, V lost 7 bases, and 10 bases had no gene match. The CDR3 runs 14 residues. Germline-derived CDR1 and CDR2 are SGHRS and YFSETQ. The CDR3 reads CASFLGVAGNEQFF. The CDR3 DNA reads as TGCGCCAGCTTCCTCGGGGTAGCGGGAAATGAGCAGTTCTTC.

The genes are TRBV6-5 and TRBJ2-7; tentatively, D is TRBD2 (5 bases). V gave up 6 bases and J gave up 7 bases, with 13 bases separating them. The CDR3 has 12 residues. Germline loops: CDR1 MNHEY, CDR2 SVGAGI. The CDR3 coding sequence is TGTGCCAGCAGCCAAATTCCGGGGGAGCAGTACTTC. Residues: CASSQIPGEQYF.

The CDR3 nucleotides read TGTGCCAGCAGTTTAATGGGAGGACAAAGGGAGACCCAGTACTTC. Translating gives CASSLMGGQRETQYF. The chain joins TRBV27 to TRBJ2-5; tentatively, D is TRBD2 (6 bases). CDR3 length: 15 amino acids. Germline CDR1 and CDR2: MNHEY and SMNVEV (reference sequence). V shed 2 bases and J shed 5 bases, with 15 bases lying between them.